The clone carrying this T cell receptor (beta chain) was counted once. Antigen unknown. Germline V gene data show CDR1 as SEHNR and CDR2 as FQNEAQ (reference sequence). After removal of 0 bases from V and 4 bases from J, the junction contained 4 bases not matched to a gene. The length of the CDR3 is 16 residues. The source of the sample is a study of T cell responses to AZD1222 COVID-19 vaccine. Study results and limitations: The donors showed a predominance of white British ancestry and of females, with possible underestimation of clonal diversity.

Using immunoSEQ multiplex PCR, the repertoire was profiled, and TCRdb retains in-frame clones only, with some absent. The table includes around 140,000 clones, around 90% detected once. The chain carries TRBV7-9 and TRBJ2-7; 12 nucleotides line up with TRBD2. This TCR derives from an adult who received the MenACWY meningococcal vaccine as a control. The starting material was peripheral blood, obtained 28 days after the second dose of the MenACWY control vaccine. The CDR3 sequence is CASSLARTSGIYEQYF. CDR3 nucleotide sequence: TGTGCCAGCAGCTTAGCGAGGACTAGCGGGATATACGAGCAGTACTTC.